This T cell receptor (beta chain) came from a study of siplizumab effects on memory and regulatory T cells. General study results and limits: The study found naive T cells seemingly more diverse than memory cells and seemingly major alloresponse contributors. Alloreactive sequences from unstimulated CD4+ memory cells fell significantly with siplizumab.

The CDR3 extends over 11 amino acids. V was trimmed by 3 bases and J by 7 bases, leaving 4 bases between them. Germline CDR1 reads LNHDA; CDR2 reads SQIVND (reference sequence). A remark on this clone: Its matching antigen is unknown.

TCRdb's table, derived via immunoSEQ multiplex PCR, lists solely in-frame clones and lacks some. The repertoire includes under 130,000 clones, 85% to 95% of them detected once, and about 0.32% sits in the top ten. Sequenced input: CD4+ T cells sorted from blood. The chain recombines TRBV19 with TRBJ1-3; D is unclear. This receptor was identified in a human donor in good health. The CDR3 DNA is TGTGCCAGTAGTATGGGCAACACCATATATTTT. As protein: CASSMGNTIYF.